This T cell receptor (beta chain) is drawn from a study of blood T cell repertoires in COVID-19. Study-level information: Sites in the United States, Italy and Spain provided acute and convalescent COVID-19 samples. Nucleic acid was either cDNA or gDNA, and it came from T cells, B-cell-depleted T cells, or PBMCs.

Profiled with immunoSEQ multiplex PCR; TCRdb holds only in-frame clones, not every one. The table lists approximately 63,000 clones, about 70% of them singletons, with 45% to 65% in the top ten. The CDR3 spans 14 residues. Unmatched junction bases numbered 4, after V lost 4 bases and J lost 7 bases. In germline, CDR1 is SGHRS, CDR2 YFSETQ. The specimen sequenced was peripheral blood. This TCR came from a woman of 80 years or more with acute or convalescent COVID-19. The chain employs TRBV5-1 and TRBJ2-1; 11 bases fit TRBD2. CDR3 residues: CASSLLAGENEQFF. DNA for the CDR3: TGCGCCAGCAGCCTACTAGCGGGAGAGAATGAGCAGTTCTTC.